This T cell receptor beta chain comes out of a study of regulatory T cells in long-lasting Graves disease. Turning to the study itself: Under 3 months of antithyroid drugs had been taken by newly diagnosed Graves' patients. General study findings and limits: Less diverse TCR repertoires were seen in persistent Graves' patients than in newly diagnosed ones.

The V and J ends lost 5 bases and 8 bases respectively, with 21 bases between them. This CDR3 region has 16 residues. Germline V gives CDR1 LNHDA, CDR2 SQIVND (reference sequence). Time point in this sample: newly diagnosed GD, antithyroid drugs for less than 3 months. Extracted PBMC RNA gave rise to the TCR library. Worth noting for this clonotype: Its antigen is unidentified.

With iRepertoire HTBI primers and Arm-PCR of CDR3 regions, TCR beta libraries were built. TCRdb reprocessed the multiplex PCR reads with MiXCR, giving one entry per CDR3 protein. The sample holds approximately 400,000 distinct CDR3 sequences, about 15% seen once. The same sample was also studied in work on T cells in Graves' hyperthyroidism and ophthalmopathy.

This chain connects TRBV19 to TRBJ1-4; a possible D gene is TRBD1 (5 bases). The sample in question was peripheral blood mononuclear cells (PBMCs), obtained at new diagnosis, from a patient treated with antithyroid drugs. The clonotype originates from a woman in her twenties or thirties with Graves disease. CDR3 loop: CASSPGYRSSAEKLFF. In DNA, the CDR3 is TGTGCCAGTAGTCCCGGCTACAGGTCCTCCGCCGAAAAACTGTTTTTT.